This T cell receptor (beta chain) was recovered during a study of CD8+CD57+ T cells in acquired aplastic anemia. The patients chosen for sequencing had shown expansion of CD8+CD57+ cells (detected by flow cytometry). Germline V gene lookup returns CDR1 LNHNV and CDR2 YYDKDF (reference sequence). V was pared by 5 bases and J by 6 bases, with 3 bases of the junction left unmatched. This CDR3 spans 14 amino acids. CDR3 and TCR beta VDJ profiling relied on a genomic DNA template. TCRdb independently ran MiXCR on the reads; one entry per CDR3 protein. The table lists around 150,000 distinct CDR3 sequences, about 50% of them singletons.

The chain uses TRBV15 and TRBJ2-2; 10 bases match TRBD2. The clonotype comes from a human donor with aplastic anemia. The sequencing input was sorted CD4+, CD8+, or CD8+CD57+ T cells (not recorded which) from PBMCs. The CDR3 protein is CATSAGTSAGELFF. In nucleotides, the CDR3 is TGTGCCACCAGCGCCGGGACTAGCGCCGGGGAGCTGTTTTTT.